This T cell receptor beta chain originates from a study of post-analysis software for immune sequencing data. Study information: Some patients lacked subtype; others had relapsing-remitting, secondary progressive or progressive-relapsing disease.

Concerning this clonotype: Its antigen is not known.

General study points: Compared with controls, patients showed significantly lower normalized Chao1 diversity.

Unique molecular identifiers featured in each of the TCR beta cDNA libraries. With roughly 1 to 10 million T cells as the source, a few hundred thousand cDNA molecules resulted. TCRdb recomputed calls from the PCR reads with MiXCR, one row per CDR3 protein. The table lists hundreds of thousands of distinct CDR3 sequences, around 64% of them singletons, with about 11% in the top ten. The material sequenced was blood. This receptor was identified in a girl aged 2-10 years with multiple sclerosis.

The CDR3 sequence is CASSYSSTGGPTDTQYF. The CDR3 DNA sequence: TGTGCCAGCAGTTACTCCTCGACAGGGGGCCCCACAGATACGCAGTATTTT. This chain uses TRBV6-5 with TRBJ2-3, with 10 bases fitting TRBD1. CDR3 length: 17 residues. The trim removed 0 bases at V and 2 bases at J, leaving 5 bases unmatched. CDR1 MNHEY and CDR2 SVGAGI come from the germline V gene.